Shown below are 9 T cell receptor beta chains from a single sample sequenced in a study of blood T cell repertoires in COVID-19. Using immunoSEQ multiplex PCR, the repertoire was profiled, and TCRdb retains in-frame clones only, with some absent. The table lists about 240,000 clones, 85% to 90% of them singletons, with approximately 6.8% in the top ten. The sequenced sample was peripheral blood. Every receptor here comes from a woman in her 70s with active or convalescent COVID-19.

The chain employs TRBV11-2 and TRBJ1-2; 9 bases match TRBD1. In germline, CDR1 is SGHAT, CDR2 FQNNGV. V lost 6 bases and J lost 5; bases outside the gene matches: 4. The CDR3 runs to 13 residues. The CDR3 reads CASRTGGVYGYTF. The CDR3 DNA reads TGTGCCAGCAGGACAGGGGGTGTATATGGCTACACCTTC. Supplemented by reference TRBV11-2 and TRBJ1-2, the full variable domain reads EAGVAQSPRYKIIEKRQSVAFWCNPISGHATLYWYQQILGQGPKLLIQFQNNGVVDDSQLPKDRFSAERLKGVDSTLKIQPAKLEDSAVYLCASRTGGVYGYTFGSGTRLTVV.

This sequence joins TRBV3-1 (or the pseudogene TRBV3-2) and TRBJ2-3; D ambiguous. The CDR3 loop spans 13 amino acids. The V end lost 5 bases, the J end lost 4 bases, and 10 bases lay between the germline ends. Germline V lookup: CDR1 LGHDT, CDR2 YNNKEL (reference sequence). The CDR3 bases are TGTGCCAGCAGCTTAAATAGAGCAGATACGCAGTATTTT. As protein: CASSLNRADTQYF.

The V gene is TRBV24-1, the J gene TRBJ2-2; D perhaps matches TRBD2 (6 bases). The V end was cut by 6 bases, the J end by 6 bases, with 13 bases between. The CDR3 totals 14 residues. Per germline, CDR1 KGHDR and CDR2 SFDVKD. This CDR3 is CATSTGGLSGELFF. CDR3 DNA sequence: TGTGCCACCAGTACAGGAGGGTTGTCCGGGGAGCTGTTTTTT.

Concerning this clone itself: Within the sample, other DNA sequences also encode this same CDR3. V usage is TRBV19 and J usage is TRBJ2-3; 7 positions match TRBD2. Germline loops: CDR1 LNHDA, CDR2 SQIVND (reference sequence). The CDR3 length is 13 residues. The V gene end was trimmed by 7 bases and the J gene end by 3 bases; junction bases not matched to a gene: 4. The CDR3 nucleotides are TGTGCCAGTACTCCGGGGGGAACAGATACGCAGTATTTT. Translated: CASTPGGTDTQYF. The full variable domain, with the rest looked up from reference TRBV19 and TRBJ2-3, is DGGITQSPKYLFRKEGQNVTLSCEQNLNHDAMYWYRQDPGQGLRLIYYSQIVNDFQKGDIAEGYSVSREKKESFPLTVTSAQKNPTAFYLCASTPGGTDTQYFGPGTRLTVL.

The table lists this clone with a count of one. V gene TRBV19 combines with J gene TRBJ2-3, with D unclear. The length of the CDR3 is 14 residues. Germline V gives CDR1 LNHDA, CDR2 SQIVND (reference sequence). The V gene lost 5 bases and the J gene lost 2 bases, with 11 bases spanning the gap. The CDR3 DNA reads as TGTGCCAGTAGTTTTCTCGCGCCCACAGATACGCAGTATTTT. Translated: CASSFLAPTDTQYF.

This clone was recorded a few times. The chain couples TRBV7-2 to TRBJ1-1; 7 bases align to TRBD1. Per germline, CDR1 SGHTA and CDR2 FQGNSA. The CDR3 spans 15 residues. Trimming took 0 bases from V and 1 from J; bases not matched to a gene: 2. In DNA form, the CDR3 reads TGTGCCAGCAGCTTAGCACAGGGGACGAACACTGAAGCTTTCTTT. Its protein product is CASSLAQGTNTEAFF. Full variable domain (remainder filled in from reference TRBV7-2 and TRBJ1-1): GAGVSQSPSNKVTEKGKDVELRCDPISGHTALYWYRQSLGQGLEFLIYFQGNSAPDKSGLPSDRFSAERTGGSVSTLTIQRTQQEDSAVYLCASSLAQGTNTEAFFGQGTRLTVV.

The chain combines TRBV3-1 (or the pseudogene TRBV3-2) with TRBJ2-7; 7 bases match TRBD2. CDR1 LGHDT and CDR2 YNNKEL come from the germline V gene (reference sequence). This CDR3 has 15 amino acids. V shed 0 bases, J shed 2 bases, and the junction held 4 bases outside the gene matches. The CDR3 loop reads CASSQEGTTAYEQYF. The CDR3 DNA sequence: TGTGCCAGCAGCCAAGAGGGGACTACCGCCTACGAGCAGTACTTC.

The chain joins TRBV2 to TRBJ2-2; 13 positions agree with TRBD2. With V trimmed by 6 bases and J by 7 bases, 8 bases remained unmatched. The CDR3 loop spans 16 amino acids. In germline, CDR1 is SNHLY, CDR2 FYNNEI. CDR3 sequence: CASRALAGGYNGELFF. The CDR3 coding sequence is TGTGCCAGCAGGGCACTAGCGGGGGGGTATAACGGGGAGCTGTTTTTT.

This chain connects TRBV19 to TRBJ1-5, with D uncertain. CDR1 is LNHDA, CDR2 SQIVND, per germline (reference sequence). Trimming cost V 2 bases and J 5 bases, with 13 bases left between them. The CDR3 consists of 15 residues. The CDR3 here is CASSISRGRDQPQHF. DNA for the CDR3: TGTGCCAGTAGTATATCCCGGGGTCGGGATCAGCCCCAGCATTTT.